The 20 T cell receptor beta chains in this list originate from one sample, sequenced in a study of CD8+ T cells in alopecia areata. RNA extraction was followed by reverse transcription into cDNA, which acted as the sequencing template. Profiling relied on immunoSEQ multiplex PCR, and the TCRdb table lists in-frame clones only, not all of them. The sample gives roughly 130,000 clones, 58% of which show up once; 4.5% to 5.5% is in the top ten. This material consisted of CD4+ T cells sorted from blood, taken at week 0. The source of these receptors is a human donor with alopecia areata.

This clone was counted once. CDR3 protein: CASSWDVSNEQFF. CDR3 DNA sequence: TGCGCCAGCAGCTGGGACGTGTCCAATGAGCAGTTCTTC. The chain joins TRBV5-1 to TRBJ2-1, with D possibly being TRBD1 or TRBD2 (5 bases each). Deletions cut 3 bases from V and 6 bases from J, with 10 bases between. The CDR3 totals 13 residues. Per germline, CDR1 SGHRS and CDR2 YFSETQ. The complete variable domain, with remaining parts taken from reference TRBV5-1 and TRBJ2-1, reads KAGVTQTPRYLIKTRGQQVTLSCSPISGHRSVSWYQQTPGQGLQFLFEYFSETQRNKGNFPGRFSGRQFSNSRSEMNVSTLELGDSALYLCASSWDVSNEQFFGPGTRLTVL.

In this sample, this clone turned up a few times. The V gene is TRBV7-2, the J gene TRBJ2-3, with no clear D. The CDR3 totals 14 residues. CDR1 and CDR2 from the germline V gene are SGHTA and FQGNSA. The V gene lost 1 base and the J gene lost 2 bases, with 7 bases spanning the gap. In DNA form, the CDR3 reads TGTGCCAGCAGCTTAGTCGGGTACACAGATACGCAGTATTTT. Protein product: CASSLVGYTDTQYF.

This chain connects TRBV23-1 to TRBJ2-5, with 7 bases identical to TRBD2. TRBV23-1 is labeled an ORF, and its function is uncertain. After removal of 0 bases from V and 5 bases from J, the junction contained 6 bases not matched to a gene. CDR3 length: 15 amino acids. CDR3 coding DNA: TGCGCCAGCAGTCAATCTACTAGCGCGCCGGAGACCCAGTACTTC. Amino acids: CASSQSTSAPETQYF.

The J gene is TRBJ1-2, the V gene TRBV2; 8 bases line up with TRBD1. Germline assignment: CDR1 SNHLY and CDR2 FYNNEI. The CDR3 extends over 15 amino acids. J gave up 5 bases and V 5 bases, and 10 bases lay outside the gene matches. The CDR3 here is CASSRTGYLSYGYTF. For the CDR3, the DNA is TGTGCCAGCAGTAGGACAGGGTATCTTTCGTATGGCTACACCTTC.

The CDR3 protein is CASSRRETQYF. The CDR3 DNA reads as TGTGCCAGCAGCCGACGGGAGACCCAGTACTTC. The chain carries TRBV6-5 and TRBJ2-5, with D hard to call. Germline CDR1 and CDR2: MNHEY and SVGAGI. V was clipped by 6 bases and J by 5 bases, with 7 bases between them. The CDR3 totals 11 residues.

The chain uses TRBV11-2 and TRBJ1-6; a possible D gene is TRBD1 (6 bases). V shed 1 base and J shed 11 bases, with 15 bases lying between them. Germline V gene sequence: CDR1 SGHAT, CDR2 FQNNGV. The CDR3 contains 15 residues. The CDR3 protein is CASSLGQASSTPLHF. The CDR3 bases are TGTGCCAGCAGCTTAGGACAGGCGTCCTCTACACCCCTCCACTTT.

The V call is TRBV19, the J call TRBJ2-3; 8 bases fit TRBD1. In germline, CDR1 is LNHDA, CDR2 SQIVND (reference sequence). The CDR3 has 13 residues. The V gene end was trimmed by 6 bases and the J gene end by 4 bases; junction bases not matched to a gene: 3. DNA for the CDR3: TGTGCCAGTAGCGACAGGGGACCAGATACGCAGTATTTT. This translates into CASSDRGPDTQYF.

The V call is TRBV19, the J call TRBJ2-5; D is possibly TRBD1 (5 bases). Germline CDR1 is LNHDA and CDR2 is SQIVND (reference sequence). This CDR3 comprises 17 residues. Deletions cut 7 bases from V and 2 bases from J, with 23 bases between. CDR3 loop: CASTRRVGPARQETQYF. Here the CDR3 DNA reads TGTGCCAGTACCCGCAGGGTGGGCCCGGCCAGACAAGAGACCCAGTACTTC. The full variable domain, rest sourced from reference TRBV19 and TRBJ2-5, is DGGITQSPKYLFRKEGQNVTLSCEQNLNHDAMYWYRQDPGQGLRLIYYSQIVNDFQKGDIAEGYSVSREKKESFPLTVTSAQKNPTAFYLCASTRRVGPARQETQYFGPGTRLLVL.

This clone was detected a few times. This sequence joins TRBV7-8 and TRBJ2-7; D unresolved. Germline V gene sequence: CDR1 SGHVS, CDR2 FQNEAQ. The CDR3 sequence is 13 residues long. V dropped 1 base and J dropped 7 bases, with 11 bases sitting between them. The DNA for the CDR3 is TGTGCCAGCAGCTTAGATCTTACGAAAGAGCAGTACTTC. Encoded protein: CASSLDLTKEQYF.

The rearrangement links TRBV2 to TRBJ1-3; D remains unclear. The CDR3 has 15 amino acids. Germline V gives CDR1 SNHLY, CDR2 FYNNEI. V lost 2 bases, J lost 2 bases, and 10 bases lay in between. CDR3: CASSEQRGPGNTIYF. The CDR3, as DNA: TGTGCCAGCAGTGAACAGCGGGGTCCTGGAAACACCATATATTTT.

The chain has TRBV2 and TRBJ2-5, with 11 bases matching TRBD2. Germline trimming cut 3 bases from V and 5 bases from J; bases unmatched to any gene: 5. Germline V gives CDR1 SNHLY, CDR2 FYNNEI. The CDR3 has 15 amino acids. For the CDR3, the DNA is TGTGCCAGCAGTGATAGCGGGAGGGCCGGGGAGACCCAGTACTTC. This translates into CASSDSGRAGETQYF.

V gene TRBV7-3 combines with J gene TRBJ2-3; the D gene is possibly TRBD1 (7 bases). Per germline, CDR1 SGHTA and CDR2 FQGTGA. V dropped 5 bases and J dropped 5 bases, with 23 bases sitting between them. This CDR3 is built from 17 residues. CDR3 in amino acids: CASSRGFRLTGEDTQYF. As DNA, the CDR3 is TGTGCCAGCAGCCGGGGGTTTCGACTCACAGGGGAAGATACGCAGTATTTT.

This clone showed up just a few times. This same CDR3 is encoded by further DNA sequences in the sample. The gene calls are TRBV7-2 and TRBJ2-7; the D is unclear. Germline V gives CDR1 SGHTA, CDR2 FQGNSA. This CDR3 region has 12 residues. The V and J ends lost 1 base and 4 bases respectively, with 5 bases between them. The CDR3 loop reads CASSLGQYEQYF. The CDR3 DNA sequence: TGTGCCAGCAGCTTAGGGCAGTACGAGCAGTACTTC.

The V call is TRBV29-1, the J call TRBJ2-3; D remains ambiguous. The V end lost 3 bases, the J end lost 6 bases, and 22 bases lay between the germline ends. The germline V gene encodes CDR1 SQVTM and CDR2 ANQGSEA. This CDR3 is built from 16 residues. CDR3 amino acids: CSVDSESKKALDTQYF. CDR3 DNA sequence: TGCAGCGTTGATTCGGAGTCTAAAAAGGCGCTTGATACGCAGTATTTT.

Only one count was recorded for this clone. The chain combines TRBV6-6 with TRBJ2-3; unclear D gene. Trimming took 9 bases from V and 2 from J, leaving 15 bases between them. CDR1 and CDR2 from the germline V gene are MNHNY and SVGAGI (reference sequence). This CDR3 is built from 14 residues. The CDR3 spells CASNRAVSTDTQYF. The CDR3 DNA reads TGTGCCAGTAACCGGGCAGTCTCCACAGATACGCAGTATTTT.

The genes are TRBV29-1 and TRBJ1-2; 8 nucleotides match TRBD1. Looked up from germline, CDR1 is SQVTM and CDR2 is ANQGSEA. The CDR3 covers 15 residues. V dropped 3 bases and J dropped 2; count of bases not matched to a gene: 8. The CDR3 sequence is CSVDTSTGENYGYTF. Here the CDR3 DNA reads TGCAGCGTTGATACCTCGACAGGGGAAAACTATGGCTACACCTTC.

Turning to this clone: Other DNA sequences within the sample encode an identical CDR3. V usage is TRBV5-1 and J usage is TRBJ1-5; the D gene is possibly TRBD1 (6 bases). Germline assignment: CDR1 SGHRS and CDR2 YFSETQ. CDR3 size: 16 residues. Trimming removed 0 bases from V and 2 bases from J, with 12 bases in between. The CDR3 sequence is CASSLDGGTGNQPQHF. DNA for the CDR3: TGCGCCAGCAGCTTGGATGGGGGCACGGGCAATCAGCCCCAGCATTTT.

The rearrangement joins TRBV5-6 to TRBJ1-2; the D is unclear. This CDR3 has 15 residues. Germline CDR1 SGHDT, CDR2 YYEEEE. Between the trimmed V and J ends, which lost 2 bases and 5 bases, there was a span of 16 bases. In DNA form, the CDR3 reads TGTGCCAGCAGCTTTGTTACTCATACGGGGTATGGCTACACCTTC. It translates to CASSFVTHTGYGYTF. The whole variable domain, filled in from reference TRBV5-6 and TRBJ1-2, reads DAGVTQSPTHLIKTRGQQVTLRCSPKSGHDTVSWYQQALGQGPQFIFQYYEEEERQRGNFPDRFSGHQFPNYSSELNVNALLLGDSALYLCASSFVTHTGYGYTFGSGTRLTVV.

The V call is TRBV27, the J call TRBJ2-7, with TRBD2 as a possible D gene (6 bases). This CDR3 is 14 amino acids long. V dropped 2 bases and J dropped 4 bases, with 12 bases sitting between them. In germline, CDR1 is MNHEY, CDR2 SMNVEV (reference sequence). Here the CDR3 reads CASSLIPGGYEQYF. CDR3 DNA: TGTGCCAGCAGTTTAATACCCGGAGGGTACGAGCAGTACTTC.

This sequence joins TRBV19 and TRBJ2-3; D possibly matches TRBD1 or TRBD2 (5 bases each). There are 11 residues in the CDR3. V was pared by 6 bases and J by 8 bases, with 9 bases between. In germline, CDR1 is LNHDA, CDR2 SQIVND (reference sequence). The CDR3 DNA is TGTGCCAGTAGGGGACGGGGTACGCAGTATTTT. This encodes CASRGRGTQYF.